These 9 T cell receptor beta chains were sequenced from one sample in a study of CD8 T cells in ankylosing spondylitis. TCRdb re-called the 5' RACE reads with MiXCR, one entry per CDR3 protein. The table has about 130,000 distinct CDR3 sequences, 7% seen once. The material sequenced was blood, either unsorted or a sorted T cell fraction (not recorded which). Receptors were obtained from a male donor with ankylosing spondylitis or in good health (not recorded which).

V is TRBV5-1 and J is TRBJ1-1; D remains ambiguous. The CDR3 contains 14 residues. The V gene's germline CDR1 is SGHRS and CDR2 YFSETQ. The CDR3 is CASGGFGGSTEAFF. The CDR3 DNA is TGCGCTAGCGGCGGTTTCGGCGGGAGCACTGAAGCTTTCTTT. The full variable domain, rest sourced from reference TRBV5-1 and TRBJ1-1, is KAGVTQTPRYLIKTRGQQVTLSCSPISGHRSVSWYQQTPGQGLQFLFEYFSETQRNKGNFPGRFSGRQFSNSRSEMNVSTLELGDSALYLCASGGFGGSTEAFFGQGTRLTVV.

In this sample, this clonotype turned up many times. The chain couples TRBV6-5 to TRBJ2-5; D is ambiguous. V shed 0 bases and J shed 0 bases, with 5 bases lying between them. Germline V gene lookup returns CDR1 MNHEY and CDR2 SVGAGI. This CDR3 is built from 14 residues. The CDR3 region has the DNA TGTGCCAGCAGTTACTCGAACAACCAAGAGACCCAGTACTTC. Its translation is CASSYSNNQETQYF.

This clonotype has only a few counts. The genes are TRBV11-1 and TRBJ2-6; no definite D call. Trimming removed 1 base at V and 0 bases at J, with 22 bases between. The CDR3 is 21 amino acids. Germline lookup yields CDR1 SGHAT and CDR2 FQDESV (reference sequence). The CDR3 region has the DNA TGTGCCAGCAGCTTAGAGCCGTTAAGTTGGGGTCCTCTCTCTGGGGCCAACGTCCTGACTTTC. This codes for CASSLEPLSWGPLSGANVLTF.

Ten or more counts support this clonotype. This chain connects TRBV25-1 to TRBJ2-7; D unresolved. V was trimmed by 3 bases and J by 2 bases, leaving 2 bases between them. Germline lookup yields CDR1 MGHDK and CDR2 SYGVNS. The CDR3 totals 11 residues. The CDR3 sequence: CASSETYEQYF. The CDR3 coding sequence is TGTGCCAGCAGTGAGACCTACGAGCAGTACTTC.

This clonotype was seen many times. This chain joins TRBV5-1 and TRBJ2-5, with TRBD1 matching over 11 bases. The CDR3 loop spans 16 amino acids. Trimming removed 3 bases from V and 5 bases from J; junction bases left unmatched: 9. CDR1 SGHRS and CDR2 YFSETQ come from the germline V gene. In nucleotides, the CDR3 is TGCGCCAGCAGCTACGGACAGGGGGCCGTTATGGAGACCCAGTACTTC. This encodes CASSYGQGAVMETQYF.

On this clonotype: A junction end diverges from the germline sequence, so it may reflect a read error. V and J are TRBV7-2 and TRBJ2-5, with D unclear. The germline V gene has CDR1 SGHTA and CDR2 FQGNSA. The CDR3 length is 11 residues. The CDR3, as DNA: TGTGCCAGCAGCCTACAAGAGACCCAGTGCTTC. This translates into CASSLQETQCF.

The chain couples TRBV5-8 to TRBJ2-2; D might be TRBD1 or TRBD2, each matching 5 bases. The CDR3 is 12 amino acids. Looked up from germline, CDR1 is SGHTS and CDR2 is YDEGEE. The V end lost 9 bases, the J end lost 11 bases, and 17 bases lay between the germline ends. The CDR3 is CAMGPGLRELFF. For the CDR3, the DNA is TGTGCCATGGGCCCGGGGCTCCGAGAGCTGTTTTTT.

J is TRBJ2-3 and V is TRBV5-4, with D perhaps TRBD2 (6 bases). Germline loops: CDR1 SGHNT, CDR2 YYREEE (reference sequence). Trimming left V 2 bases short and J 0 bases short, with 10 bases between. The CDR3 totals 15 residues. In nucleotides, the CDR3 is TGTGCCAGCAGCTTCCCTGGGACTAGCACAGATACGCAGTATTTT. This sequence encodes CASSFPGTSTDTQYF.

This clonotype came up many times. The rearrangement uses TRBV29-1 and TRBJ2-3; D remains ambiguous. This CDR3 region has 13 residues. Germline V CDR1 and CDR2: SQVTM, ANQGSEA. CDR3 loop: CRPEEAGTDTQYF. CDR3 DNA sequence: TGCCGTCCCGAAGAGGCCGGTACAGATACGCAGTATTTT.